The text below deals with one T cell receptor beta chain. No antigen is known for it. These data are taken from a study of shared clonotypes between healthy human individuals. V was clipped by 3 bases and J by 3 bases, with 15 bases between them. CDR3 length: 15 amino acids. Germline lookup yields CDR1 SGHRS and CDR2 YFSETQ. Repertoires were generated with immunoSEQ multiplex PCR, while TCRdb's copy carries only in-frame clones and drops some. The profile shows 1,400,000 or so clones, roughly 98.5% of them singletons. Study-level results: Though the depth was large, rarefaction showed that sorted-subset sequencing was incomplete. The small donor group covered limited genetic and exposure diversity.

The chain couples TRBV5-1 to TRBJ2-5; weak D call: TRBD2 (6 bases). The sequence came from a man younger than 40 in good health. The sequencing sample was made of naive CD4+ T cells sorted from blood. Subset given: CD45RA+ positively selected. CDR3: CASSSLGTPEETQYF. For the CDR3, the DNA is TGCGCCAGCAGCTCCCTCGGGACTCCCGAAGAGACCCAGTACTTC. Variable domain in full (rest from reference TRBV5-1 and TRBJ2-5): KAGVTQTPRYLIKTRGQQVTLSCSPISGHRSVSWYQQTPGQGLQFLFEYFSETQRNKGNFPGRFSGRQFSNSRSEMNVSTLELGDSALYLCASSSLGTPEETQYFGPGTRLLVL.